The 11 T cell receptor beta chains in this list originate from one sample, sequenced in a study of blood T cell repertoires in COVID-19 (dated by TCRdb to between 2020 and 2021). The library was generated by the immunoSEQ multiplex PCR assay. TCRdb carries this immuneACCESS record with in-frame sequences only. Its versions omit some clonotypes, under half of them owing to an unresolved V gene in the studies checked, with the rest unexplained. The sample profile shows 200,000 to 250,000 clones; less than 90% of them were found once. The ten largest clonotypes hold 3% to 3.5% of the sample. The sequencing sample was made of PBMCs or T cells enriched from blood (not recorded which). These receptors were taken from a woman in her forties or fifties in a cohort exposed to, infected with or recovered from COVID-19 (not recorded which).

V gene TRBV7-2 combines with J gene TRBJ2-5, with 9 bases fitting TRBD2. Germline CDR1 reads SGHTA; CDR2 reads FQGNSA. The V and J ends lost 2 bases and 1 base, in that order; junction bases with no gene match: 2. CDR3 length: 15 amino acids. CDR3 sequence reads: CASSLSGGIQETQYF. In DNA form, the CDR3 reads TGTGCCAGCAGCTTAAGCGGGGGGATCCAAGAGACCCAGTACTTC.

The chain employs TRBV7-2 and TRBJ1-4, with 7 bases lining up with TRBD1. V was pared by 5 bases and J by 7 bases, with 7 bases of the junction left unmatched. The CDR3 is 14 amino acids. The germline gives CDR1 SGHTA, CDR2 FQGNSA. CDR3 sequence reads: CASSARQGGEKLFF. As DNA, the CDR3 is TGTGCCAGCAGCGCTCGACAGGGAGGTGAAAAACTGTTTTTT.

The V call is TRBV6-2 or TRBV6-3, the J call TRBJ2-1; 12 positions match TRBD2. The germline V gene encodes CDR1 MNHEY and CDR2 SVGEGT. J lost 3 bases, V lost 2 bases, and 2 bases had no gene match. The CDR3 spans 16 residues. CDR3 amino acids: CASSYLTSGSYNEQFF. The CDR3 DNA reads TGTGCCAGCAGTTACCTGACTAGCGGGAGCTACAATGAGCAGTTCTTC.

This chain links TRBV30 with TRBJ2-2, with a possible D match to TRBD1 (5 bases). The germline V gene has CDR1 GTSNPN and CDR2 SVGIG (reference sequence). The V end was cut by 3 bases, the J end by 4 bases, with 15 bases between. The CDR3 length is 15 residues. CDR3 in DNA: TGTGCCTGGAGCCGCCTAACAGGCCTCACCGGGGAGCTGTTTTTT. It is translated as CAWSRLTGLTGELFF.

This clone was counted between two and nine times. The rearrangement joins TRBV5-4 to TRBJ1-2; the match to TRBD1 covers 11 bases. Germline V CDR1 and CDR2: SGHNT, YYREEE (reference sequence). The CDR3 is 15 amino acids. V shed 4 bases, J shed 2 bases, and the junction held 4 bases outside the gene matches. The CDR3 nucleotides are TGTGCCAGCAGCGCGGGGACAGGGGGGAACTATGGCTACACCTTC. It yields the protein CASSAGTGGNYGYTF.

This chain uses TRBV6-4 with TRBJ1-5, with unresolved D. Germline CDR1 MRHNA, CDR2 SNTAGT. This CDR3 spans 14 amino acids. The ends were cut back, 1 base at V and 6 bases at J, with 10 bases in the middle. CDR3 sequence: CASSDWRKGQPQHF. The CDR3 nucleotides read TGTGCCAGCAGTGACTGGAGAAAAGGTCAGCCCCAGCATTTT.

This chain links TRBV5-1 with TRBJ2-3, with D possibly being TRBD1 (5 bases). This CDR3 is 14 amino acids long. Trimming removed 2 bases at V and 4 bases at J, with 11 bases between. CDR1 is SGHRS and CDR2 is YFSETQ in the germline V gene. CDR3 protein: CASSFGQGPDTQYF. As DNA, the CDR3 is TGCGCCAGCAGCTTTGGGCAGGGCCCAGATACGCAGTATTTT.

The rearrangement links TRBV6-5 to TRBJ2-3; unclear D gene. CDR3 length: 14 residues. V was cut by 5 bases and J by 4 bases, with 13 bases left in between. Germline CDR1 reads MNHEY; CDR2 reads SVGAGI. CDR3 residues: CASSLYHPSDTQYF. CDR3 DNA: TGTGCCAGCAGTCTCTACCACCCCTCAGATACGCAGTATTTT.

The V gene is TRBV28, the J gene TRBJ1-2; D uncertain. Germline CDR1 MDHEN, CDR2 SYDVKM. The CDR3 totals 13 residues. V was shortened by 10 bases and J by 3 bases, with 15 bases between the two germline ends. CDR3 region: CATCPGIHYGYTF. As DNA, the CDR3 is TGTGCCACCTGCCCGGGGATACACTATGGCTACACCTTC.

The chain carries TRBV7-8 and TRBJ2-2; D is possibly TRBD1 (5 bases). Germline CDR1 and CDR2: SGHVS and FQNEAQ. The V and J ends lost 6 bases and 8 bases respectively, with 22 bases between them. The CDR3 loop spans 16 amino acids. CDR3 loop: CASRQAVNTGLGELFF. The CDR3 DNA reads as TGTGCCAGCAGACAGGCAGTGAACACCGGGCTGGGGGAGCTGTTTTTT.

The chain recombines TRBV9 with TRBJ2-1; TRBD1 might be the D (6 bases). Germline assignment: CDR1 SGDLS and CDR2 YYNGEE. Between the trimmed V and J ends, which lost 5 bases and 8 bases, there was a span of 20 bases. CDR3 length equals 15 residues. For the CDR3, the DNA is TGTGCCAGCAGTTCGGGACATAATAGAATAGATGAGCAGTTCTTC. Translation gives CASSSGHNRIDEQFF.